This T cell receptor beta chain was found in a study of OX40 agonist ivuxolimab in advanced cancers. Study as a whole: Patients in dose escalation had liver, melanoma, kidney or head and neck cancers. Overall study results and limits: Researchers did not determine the expanded peripheral T cells' antigen specificity. CD4+ and CD8+ blood T cells expanded clonally by week 6 at 0.1 to 3.0 mg/kg.

This clone was seen only a few times. Its target is unknown. Relative to the germline gene, one junction end is altered; a read error may explain this. Libraries were prepared by immunoSEQ multiplex PCR; TCRdb keeps only in-frame clonotypes and omits some of them. The sample has 30,000 to 45,000 clones; 75% to 90% are singletons. Germline V gene sequence: CDR1 MNHEY, CDR2 SMNVEV (reference sequence). This CDR3 spans 12 amino acids. The sample was CD4+ or CD8+ T cells sorted from blood, taken in a trial of the OX40 agonist ivuxolimab. This clonotype was obtained from an adult with an advanced solid tumor such as melanoma, head and neck, liver or kidney cancer. The chain carries TRBV27 and TRBJ2-7; a possible D gene is TRBD2 (6 bases). This CDR3 is CPTGTQAYEQYF. For the CDR3, the DNA is TGCCCCACCGGGACTCAAGCCTACGAGCAGTACTTC.